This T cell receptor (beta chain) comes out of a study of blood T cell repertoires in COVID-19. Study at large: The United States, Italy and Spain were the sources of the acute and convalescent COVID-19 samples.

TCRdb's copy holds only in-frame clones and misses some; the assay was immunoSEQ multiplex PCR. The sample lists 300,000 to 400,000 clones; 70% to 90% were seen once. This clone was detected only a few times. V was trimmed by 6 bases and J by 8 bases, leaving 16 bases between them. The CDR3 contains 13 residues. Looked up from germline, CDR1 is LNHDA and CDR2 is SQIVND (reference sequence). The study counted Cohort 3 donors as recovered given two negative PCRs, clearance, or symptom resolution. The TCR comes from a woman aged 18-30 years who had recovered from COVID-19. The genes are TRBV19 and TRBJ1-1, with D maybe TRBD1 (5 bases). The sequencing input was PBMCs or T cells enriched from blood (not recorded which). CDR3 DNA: TGTGCCAGTAGGGCCTTGGGGCAGACCGAAGCTTTCTTT. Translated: CASRALGQTEAFF.